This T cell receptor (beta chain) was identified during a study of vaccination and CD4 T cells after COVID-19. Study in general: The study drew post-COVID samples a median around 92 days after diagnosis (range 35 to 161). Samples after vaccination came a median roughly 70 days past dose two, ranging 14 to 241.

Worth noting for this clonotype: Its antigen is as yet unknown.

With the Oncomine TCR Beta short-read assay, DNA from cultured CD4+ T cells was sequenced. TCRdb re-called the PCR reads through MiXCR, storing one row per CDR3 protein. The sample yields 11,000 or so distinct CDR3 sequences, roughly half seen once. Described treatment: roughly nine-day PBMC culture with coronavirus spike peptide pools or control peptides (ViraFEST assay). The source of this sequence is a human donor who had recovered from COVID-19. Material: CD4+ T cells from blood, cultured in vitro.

The CDR3 sequence: CASSQSAEAFF. Here the CDR3 DNA reads TGTGCCAGCAGTCAATCGGCTGAAGCTTTCTTT. V is TRBV12-3 or TRBV12-4 and J is TRBJ1-1, with D uncertain. CDR3 length equals 11 residues. With 5 bases removed from V and 6 bases from J, the gap between germline ends came to 7 bases.